This note documents a single TCR beta chain sequence. This PCR relied on a set of 60 Vbeta primers and 13 Jbeta primers. Some clones are missing from TCRdb's copy, which holds only in-frame ones; the method was immunoSEQ multiplex PCR. Among about 92,000 clones, over 75% were seen once, and the ten largest hold around 2%. This entry comes from a study of cytomegalovirus exposure and HLA in healthy donors. The CDR3 is 12 residues long. CDR1 is LNHDA, CDR2 SQIVND, per germline (reference sequence). V was cut by 6 bases and J by 7 bases, with 9 bases left in between. Sequenced input: PBMCs. The V and J genes are TRBV19 and TRBJ1-4; tentatively, D is TRBD1 (6 bases). The TCR originated in a man aged 18 to 30 in good health and CMV-seronegative. The CDR3 loop reads CASRGAREKLFF. DNA for the CDR3: TGTGCCAGTAGGGGGGCGCGTGAAAAACTGTTTTTT.